This entry lists 3 T cell receptor beta chains sequenced from one sample in a study of early T cells in non-severe SARS-CoV-2 infection. One entry per CDR3 protein, called by TCRdb with MiXCR from the 5' RACE reads. The repertoire holds 54,000 or so distinct CDR3 sequences, with 10% to 15% as singletons. The sequenced material came from whole blood. Receptors originate from an adult who was a healthcare worker with PCR-confirmed SARS-CoV-2 infection or an uninfected control (not recorded which).

V gene TRBV6-6 combines with J gene TRBJ2-1; D ambiguous. Between the trimmed V and J ends, which lost 8 bases and 9 bases, there was a span of 2 bases. The CDR3 has 8 amino acids. Germline V lookup: CDR1 MNHNY, CDR2 SVGAGI (reference sequence). CDR3 DNA: TGTGCCAGCGGTGAGCAGTTCTTC. Encoded protein: CASGEQFF.

This clonotype was picked up many times. The chain carries TRBV27 and TRBJ1-2, with 9 bases fitting TRBD1. The V gene end was trimmed by 4 bases and the J gene end by 8 bases; junction bases not matched to a gene: 5. The CDR3 consists of 13 residues. The germline V gene has CDR1 MNHEY and CDR2 SMNVEV (reference sequence). CDR3 in amino acids: CASSSTGTGGYTF. As DNA, the CDR3 is TGTGCCAGCAGTTCCACCGGGACAGGGGGCTACACCTTC.

This clonotype was seen a few times. This rearrangement joins TRBV6-6 to TRBJ2-1, with TRBD1 identical over 7 bases. V lost 0 bases, J lost 8 bases, and 4 bases stayed unmatched. The CDR3 loop spans 14 amino acids. Germline V gene sequence: CDR1 MNHNY, CDR2 SVGAGI (reference sequence). The CDR3 bases are TGTGCCAGCAGTTACTCAGACAGGGCGGATGAGCAGTTCTTC. Translation: CASSYSDRADEQFF.